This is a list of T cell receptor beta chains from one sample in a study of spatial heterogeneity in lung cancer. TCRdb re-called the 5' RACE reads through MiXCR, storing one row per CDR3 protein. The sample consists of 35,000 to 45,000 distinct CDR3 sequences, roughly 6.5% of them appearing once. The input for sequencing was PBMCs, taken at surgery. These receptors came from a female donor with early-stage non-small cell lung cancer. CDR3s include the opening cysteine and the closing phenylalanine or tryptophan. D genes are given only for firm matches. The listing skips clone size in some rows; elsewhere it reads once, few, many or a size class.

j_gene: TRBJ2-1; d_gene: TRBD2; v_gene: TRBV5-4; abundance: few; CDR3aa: CASSPGSSGRGSYNEQFF; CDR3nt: TGTGCCAGCAGCCCCGGGTCTAGCGGGAGGGGTTCCTACAATGAGCAGTTCTTC
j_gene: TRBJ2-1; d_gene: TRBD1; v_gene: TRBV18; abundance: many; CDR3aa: CASSWQGADYNEQFF; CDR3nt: TGTGCCAGCTCATGGCAGGGGGCCGATTACAATGAGCAGTTCTTC
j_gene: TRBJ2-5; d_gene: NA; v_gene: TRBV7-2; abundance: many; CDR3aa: CASSLGGLAQETQYF; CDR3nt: TGTGCCAGCAGCTTAGGGGGGTTAGCCCAAGAGACCCAGTACTTC
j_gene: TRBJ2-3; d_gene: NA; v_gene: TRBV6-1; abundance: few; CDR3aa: CASSEWGLGGTDTQYF; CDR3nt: TGTGCCAGCAGTGAATGGGGCTTAGGGGGCACAGATACGCAGTATTTT
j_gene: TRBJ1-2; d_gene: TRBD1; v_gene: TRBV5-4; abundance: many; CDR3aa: CASSFKDRVYGYTF; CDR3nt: TGTGCCAGCAGCTTTAAAGACAGGGTCTATGGCTACACCTTC
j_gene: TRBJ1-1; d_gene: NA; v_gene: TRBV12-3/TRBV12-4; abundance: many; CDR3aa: CASSFLRRTEAFF; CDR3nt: TGTGCCAGCAGTTTTCTTCGGCGAACTGAAGCTTTCTTT
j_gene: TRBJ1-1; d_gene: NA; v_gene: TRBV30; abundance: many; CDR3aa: CAWDQGMNTEAFF; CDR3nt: TGTGCCTGGGATCAGGGCATGAACACTGAAGCTTTCTTT
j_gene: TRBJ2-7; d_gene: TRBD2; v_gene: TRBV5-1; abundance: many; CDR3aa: CASSKTSGSYEQYF; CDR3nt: TGCGCCAGCAGCAAGACTAGCGGGAGCTACGAGCAGTACTTC
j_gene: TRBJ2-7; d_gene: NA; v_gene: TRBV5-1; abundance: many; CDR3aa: CASSYDSSYEQYF; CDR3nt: TGCGCCAGCAGCTATGACAGTTCCTACGAGCAGTACTTC
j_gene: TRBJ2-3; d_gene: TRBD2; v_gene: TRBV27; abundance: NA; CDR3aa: CASSSVWGLASTDTQYF; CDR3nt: TGTGCCAGCAGTTCTGTGTGGGGACTAGCGAGCACAGATACGCAGTATTTT
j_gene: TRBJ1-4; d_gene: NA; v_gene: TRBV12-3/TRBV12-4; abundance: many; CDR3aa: CASGYRVGEKLFF; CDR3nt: TGTGCCAGCGGGTACAGGGTGGGTGAAAAACTGTTTTTT
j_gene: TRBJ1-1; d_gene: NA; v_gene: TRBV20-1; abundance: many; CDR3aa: CSARAMDGEAFF; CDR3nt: TGCAGTGCTAGAGCGATGGACGGTGAAGCTTTCTTT
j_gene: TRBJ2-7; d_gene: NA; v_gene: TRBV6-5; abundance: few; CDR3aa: CASSHTGEQYF; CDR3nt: TGTGCCAGCAGTCACACCGGCGAGCAGTACTTC
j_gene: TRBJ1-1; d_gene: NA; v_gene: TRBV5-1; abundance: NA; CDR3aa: CASSNEGIGGTEAFF; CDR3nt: TGCGCCAGCAGCAACGAGGGGATCGGGGGCACTGAAGCTTTCTTT
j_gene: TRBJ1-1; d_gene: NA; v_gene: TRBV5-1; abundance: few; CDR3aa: CASSSNGVDGTEAFF; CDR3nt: TGCGCCAGCAGCTCAAACGGGGTTGACGGCACTGAAGCTTTCTTT
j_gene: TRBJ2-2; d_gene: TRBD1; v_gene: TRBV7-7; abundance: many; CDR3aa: CASSPDRLLLFF; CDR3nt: TGTGCTAGCAGCCCGGACAGGCTACTGCTGTTTTTT
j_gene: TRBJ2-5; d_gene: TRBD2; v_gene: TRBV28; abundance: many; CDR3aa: CAREVAGGPETQYF; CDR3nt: TGTGCCAGAGAGGTCGCGGGAGGGCCGGAGACCCAGTACTTC
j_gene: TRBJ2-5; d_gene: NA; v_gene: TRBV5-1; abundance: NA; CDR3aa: CASSPGDQETQYF; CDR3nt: TGCGCCAGCAGCCCGGGGGATCAAGAGACCCAGTACTTC
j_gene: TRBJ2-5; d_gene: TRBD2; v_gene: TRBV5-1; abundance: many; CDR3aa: CASSSRLAGFQETQYF; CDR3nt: TGCGCCAGCAGCTCGCGACTAGCGGGGTTCCAAGAGACCCAGTACTTC
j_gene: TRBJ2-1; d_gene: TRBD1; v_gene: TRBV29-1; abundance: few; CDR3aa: CSARDRPSSYNEQFF; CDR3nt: TGCAGCGCCAGGGACAGGCCAAGCTCCTACAATGAGCAGTTCTTC
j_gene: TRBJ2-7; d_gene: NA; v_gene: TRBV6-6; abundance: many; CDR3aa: CASSPDVWGYSYEQYF; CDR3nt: TGTGCCAGCAGTCCCGATGTGTGGGGCTACTCCTACGAGCAGTACTTC
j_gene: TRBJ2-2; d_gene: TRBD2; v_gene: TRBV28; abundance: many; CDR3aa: CASSFFGLAGADVNTGELFF; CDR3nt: TGTGCCAGCAGTTTTTTTGGATTAGCGGGAGCGGATGTGAACACCGGGGAGCTGTTTTTT
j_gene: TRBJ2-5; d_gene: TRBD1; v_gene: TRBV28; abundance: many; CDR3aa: CASRPGQAYQETQYF; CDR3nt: TGTGCCAGCAGGCCCGGACAGGCGTACCAAGAGACCCAGTACTTC
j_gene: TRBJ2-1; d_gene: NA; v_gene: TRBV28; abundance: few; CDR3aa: CASESNYNEQFF; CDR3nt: TGTGCCAGCGAAAGCAACTACAATGAGCAGTTCTTC
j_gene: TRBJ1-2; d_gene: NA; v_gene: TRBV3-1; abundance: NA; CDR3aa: CASSPPGHIYGYTF; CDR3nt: TGTGCCAGCAGCCCACCTGGACATATCTATGGCTACACCTTC
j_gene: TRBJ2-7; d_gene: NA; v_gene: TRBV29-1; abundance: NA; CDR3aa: CSVEEVGGREQYF; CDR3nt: TGCAGCGTTGAAGAAGTAGGAGGGCGAGAGCAGTACTTC
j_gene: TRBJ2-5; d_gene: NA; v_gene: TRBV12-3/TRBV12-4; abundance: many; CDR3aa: CASSLGLATEETQYF; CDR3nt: TGTGCCAGCAGTTTAGGGCTAGCGACAGAAGAGACCCAGTACTTC
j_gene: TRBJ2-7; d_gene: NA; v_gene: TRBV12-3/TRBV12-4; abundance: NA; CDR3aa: CASSLAGGTGLDYEQYF; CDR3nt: TGTGCCAGCAGTTTAGCGGGAGGGACAGGACTAGACTACGAGCAGTACTTC
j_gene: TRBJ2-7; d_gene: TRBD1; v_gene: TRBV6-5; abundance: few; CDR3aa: CASSPVGQGGFGEQYF; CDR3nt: TGTGCCAGCAGTCCGGTCGGACAGGGAGGTTTCGGCGAGCAGTACTTC
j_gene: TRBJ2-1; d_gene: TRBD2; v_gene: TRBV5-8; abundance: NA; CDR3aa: CASSFLGTSGTRGHTNEQFF; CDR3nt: TGTGCCAGCAGCTTCCTAGGGACTAGCGGAACCAGAGGCCACACAAATGAGCAGTTCTTC
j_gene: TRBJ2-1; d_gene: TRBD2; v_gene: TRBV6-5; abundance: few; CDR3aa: CASSYSGLAGSGEQFF; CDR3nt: TGTGCCAGCAGTTACTCGGGACTAGCGGGATCGGGTGAGCAGTTCTTC
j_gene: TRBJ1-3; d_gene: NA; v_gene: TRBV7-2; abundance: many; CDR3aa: CASSPGLGKKGSGNTIYF; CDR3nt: TGTGCCAGCAGCCCCGGCCTCGGGAAAAAGGGCTCTGGAAACACCATATATTTT
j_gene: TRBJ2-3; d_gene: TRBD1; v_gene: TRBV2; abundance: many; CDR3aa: CASSRDREIWDTQYF; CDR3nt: TGTGCCAGCAGCCGCGACAGGGAAATTTGGGATACGCAGTATTTT
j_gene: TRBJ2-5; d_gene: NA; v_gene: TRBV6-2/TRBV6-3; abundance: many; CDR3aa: CASSSSETQYF; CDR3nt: NA
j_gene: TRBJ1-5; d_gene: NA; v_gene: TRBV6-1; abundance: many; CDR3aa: CASGQWASNQPQHF; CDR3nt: TGTGCCAGCGGGCAATGGGCGAGCAATCAGCCCCAGCATTTT
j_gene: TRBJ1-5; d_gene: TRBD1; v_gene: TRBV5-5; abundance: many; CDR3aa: CASSGDRNQPQHF; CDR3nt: TGTGCCAGCAGCGGGGACAGGAATCAGCCCCAGCATTTT
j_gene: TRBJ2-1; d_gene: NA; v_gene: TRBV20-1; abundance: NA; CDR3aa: CSARERLGDNEQFF; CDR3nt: TGCAGTGCTAGAGAACGATTGGGGGACAATGAGCAGTTCTTC
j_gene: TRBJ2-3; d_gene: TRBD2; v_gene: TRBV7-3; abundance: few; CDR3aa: CASSTTSGGSTDTQYF; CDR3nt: TGTGCCAGCAGCACGACTAGCGGGGGGAGCACAGATACGCAGTATTTT
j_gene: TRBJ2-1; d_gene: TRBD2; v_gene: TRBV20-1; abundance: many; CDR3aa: CSATPSGGYNEQFF; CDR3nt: TGCAGTGCTACCCCTAGCGGGGGGTACAATGAGCAGTTCTTC
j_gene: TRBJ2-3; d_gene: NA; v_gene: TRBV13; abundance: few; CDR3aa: CASSQRPGLGDTQYF; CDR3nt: TGTGCCAGCAGCCAAAGACCGGGGCTAGGTGATACGCAGTATTTT
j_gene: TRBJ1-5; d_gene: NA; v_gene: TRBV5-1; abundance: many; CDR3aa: CASSLGTVDQPQHF; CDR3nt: TGCGCCAGCAGCTTGGGAACAGTGGATCAGCCCCAGCATTTT
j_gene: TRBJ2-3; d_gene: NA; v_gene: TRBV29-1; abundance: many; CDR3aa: CSVEGATDTQYF; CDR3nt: TGCAGCGTTGAAGGGGCTACAGATACGCAGTATTTT
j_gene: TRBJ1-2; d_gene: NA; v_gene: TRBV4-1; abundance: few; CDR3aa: CASSQDRDLRGYTF; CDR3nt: TGCGCCAGCAGCCAAGATCGGGATCTACGGGGCTACACCTTC
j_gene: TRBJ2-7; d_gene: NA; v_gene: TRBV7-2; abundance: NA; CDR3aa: CASSLNRDTYEQYF; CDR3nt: TGTGCCAGCAGCTTAAATAGGGATACCTACGAGCAGTACTTC
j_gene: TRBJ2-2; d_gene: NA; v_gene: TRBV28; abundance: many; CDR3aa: CASKLDTGELFF; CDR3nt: TGTGCCAGCAAGCTTGACACCGGGGAGCTGTTTTTT
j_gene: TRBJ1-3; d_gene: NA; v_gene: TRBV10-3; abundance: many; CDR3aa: CAISESRGSGNTIYF; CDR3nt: TGTGCCATCAGTGAGTCGAGAGGCTCTGGAAACACCATATATTTT
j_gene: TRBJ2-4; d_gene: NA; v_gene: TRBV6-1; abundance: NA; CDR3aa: CASSEPNMAQGGYF; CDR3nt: TGTGCCAGCAGTGAACCGAACATGGCGCAGGGGGGGTACTTC
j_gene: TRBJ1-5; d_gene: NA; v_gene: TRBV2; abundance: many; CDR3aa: CASSEILRGQPQHF; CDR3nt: TGTGCCAGCAGTGAAATTCTAAGGGGCCAGCCCCAGCATTTT
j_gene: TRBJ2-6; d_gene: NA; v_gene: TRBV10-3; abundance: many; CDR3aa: CATHGGGANVLTF; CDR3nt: TGTGCCACCCATGGAGGGGGGGCCAACGTCCTGACTTTC
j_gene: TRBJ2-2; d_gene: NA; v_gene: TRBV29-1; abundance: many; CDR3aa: CSVGDLNTGELFF; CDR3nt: TGCAGCGTTGGGGACCTGAACACCGGGGAGCTGTTTTTT
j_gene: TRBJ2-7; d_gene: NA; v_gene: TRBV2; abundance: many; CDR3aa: CASSVLQTYEQYF; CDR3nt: TGTGCCAGCAGTGTACTACAGACCTACGAGCAGTACTTC
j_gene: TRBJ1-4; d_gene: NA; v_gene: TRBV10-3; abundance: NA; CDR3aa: CAISGENEKLFF; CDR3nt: TGTGCCATCAGTGGGGAAAATGAAAAACTGTTTTTT
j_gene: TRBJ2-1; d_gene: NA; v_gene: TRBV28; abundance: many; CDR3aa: CASSLWAAGAGRGEQFF; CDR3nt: TGTGCCAGCAGTTTATGGGCCGCGGGCGCCGGACGCGGTGAGCAGTTCTTC
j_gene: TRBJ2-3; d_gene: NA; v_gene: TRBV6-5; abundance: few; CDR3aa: CASSMGPPGLFYSDTQYF; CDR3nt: TGTGCCAGCAGTATGGGACCACCAGGGTTGTTTTATTCAGATACGCAGTATTTT